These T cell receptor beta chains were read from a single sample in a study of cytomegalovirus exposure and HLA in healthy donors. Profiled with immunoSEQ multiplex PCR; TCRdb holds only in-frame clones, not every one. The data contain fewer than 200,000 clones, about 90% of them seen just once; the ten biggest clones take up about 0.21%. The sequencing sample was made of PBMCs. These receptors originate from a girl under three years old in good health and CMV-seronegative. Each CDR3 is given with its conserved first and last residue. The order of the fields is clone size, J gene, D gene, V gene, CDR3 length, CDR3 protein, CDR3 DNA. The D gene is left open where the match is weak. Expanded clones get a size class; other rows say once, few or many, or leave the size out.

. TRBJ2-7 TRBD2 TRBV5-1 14 CASSYSGGYYEQYF TGCGCCAGCAGCTATAGCGGGGGATACTACGAGCAGTACTTC
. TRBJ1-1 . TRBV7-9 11 CAGDMNTEAFF TGTGCCGGGGACATGAACACTGAAGCTTTCTTT
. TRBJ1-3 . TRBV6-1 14 CASSEGGGRNTIYF TGTGCCAGCAGTGAGGGGGGAGGGAGAAACACCATATATTTT
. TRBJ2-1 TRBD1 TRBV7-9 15 CASSSGTAAYNEQFF TGTGCCAGCAGCTCCGGGACAGCCGCCTACAATGAGCAGTTCTTC
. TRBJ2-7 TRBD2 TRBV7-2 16 CASSPNFRTSVYEQYF TGTGCCAGCAGCCCAAACTTCAGGACTAGCGTCTACGAGCAGTACTTC
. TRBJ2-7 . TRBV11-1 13 CASSLGGTAEQYF TGTGCCAGCAGCTTAGGCGGGACCGCCGAGCAGTACTTC
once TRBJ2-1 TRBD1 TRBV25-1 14 CASQRDRDYNEQFF TGTGCCAGCCAACGGGACAGGGACTACAATGAGCAGTTCTTC
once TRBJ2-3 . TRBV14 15 CASSQLGFGTDTQYF TGTGCCAGCAGCCAACTAGGTTTCGGCACAGATACGCAGTATTTT
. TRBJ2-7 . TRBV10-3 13 CAIRASGSYEQYF TGTGCCATCAGAGCCAGCGGTTCCTACGAGCAGTACTTC
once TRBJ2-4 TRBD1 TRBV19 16 CASSMSGQGAKNIQYF TGTGCCAGTAGTATGTCTGGACAGGGGGCCAAAAACATTCAGTACTTC
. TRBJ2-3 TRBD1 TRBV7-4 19 CASSLAVSTGTGITDTQYF TGTGCCAGCAGCTTAGCGGTATCAACCGGGACAGGGATCACAGATACGCAGTATTTT
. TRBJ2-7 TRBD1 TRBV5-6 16 CASSLKWTGLSYEQYF TGTGCCAGCAGCTTGAAGTGGACAGGCCTCTCCTACGAGCAGTACTTC
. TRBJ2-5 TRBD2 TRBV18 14 CASSPAGGPETQYF TGTGCCAGCTCACCAGCGGGAGGGCCGGAGACCCAGTACTTC
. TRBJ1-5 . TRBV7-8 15 CASSLEDRSNQPQHF TGTGCCAGCAGCTTAGAAGACAGAAGCAATCAGCCCCAGCATTTT
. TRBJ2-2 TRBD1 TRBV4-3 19 CASSPMAGSRSGGDGELFF TGCGCCAGCAGCCCGATGGCGGGCTCACGGTCAGGGGGCGACGGGGAGCTGTTTTTT
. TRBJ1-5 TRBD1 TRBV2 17 CASKGDRDDYSNQPQHF TGTGCCAGCAAGGGGGACAGGGACGATTATAGCAATCAGCCCCAGCATTTT
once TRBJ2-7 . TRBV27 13 CASSIADSNEQYF TGTGCCAGCAGTATCGCCGACAGTAACGAGCAGTACTTC
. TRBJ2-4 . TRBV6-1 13 CASLALEGGIQYF TGTGCCAGCCTCGCCCTGGAAGGGGGCATTCAGTACTTC
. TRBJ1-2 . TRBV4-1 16 CASSQEGGQVGRGYTF TGCGCCAGCAGCCAAGAAGGGGGTCAGGTCGGTCGTGGCTACACCTTC
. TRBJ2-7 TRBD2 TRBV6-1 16 CASSEKGSWGGYEQYF TGTGCCAGCAGTGAAAAGGGCTCGTGGGGGGGCTACGAGCAGTACTTC
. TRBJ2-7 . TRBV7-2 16 CASSLAEWTILYEQYF TGTGCCAGCAGCTTAGCGGAGTGGACTATCCTCTACGAGCAGTACTTC
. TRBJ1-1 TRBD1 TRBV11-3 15 CASSLDWTGDTEAFF TGTGCCAGCAGCTTAGATTGGACAGGGGACACTGAAGCTTTCTTT
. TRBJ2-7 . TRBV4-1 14 CASSLTLGTGEQYF TGCGCCAGCAGCCTAACACTAGGCACGGGTGAGCAGTACTTC
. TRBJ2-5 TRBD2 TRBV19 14 CASGIRGGQETQYF TGTGCCAGCGGGATTCGGGGGGGACAAGAGACCCAGTACTTC
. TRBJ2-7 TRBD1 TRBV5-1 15 CASSLLGTGGGEQYF TGCGCCAGCAGCTTGCTCGGGACAGGGGGAGGTGAGCAGTACTTC
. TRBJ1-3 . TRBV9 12 CASSPTGNTIYF TGTGCCAGCAGCCCCACTGGAAACACCATATATTTT
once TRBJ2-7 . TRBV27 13 CASSPRASYEQYF TGTGCCAGCTCCCCGCGGGCCTCCTACGAGCAGTACTTC
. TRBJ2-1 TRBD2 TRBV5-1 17 CASSLFQLAGHYNEQFF TGCGCCAGCAGCTTGTTTCAACTAGCGGGACACTACAATGAGCAGTTCTTC
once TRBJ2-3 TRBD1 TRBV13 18 CASSSKDPGQGDTDTQYF TGTGCCAGCAGCTCCAAGGACCCGGGACAGGGGGATACAGATACGCAGTATTTT
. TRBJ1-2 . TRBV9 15 CASSAQGHLTYGYTF TGTGCCAGCAGCGCCCAAGGACACCTCACCTATGGCTACACCTTC
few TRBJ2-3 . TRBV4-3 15 CASSQDPTSTDTQYF TGCGCCAGCAGCCAAGATCCGACTAGCACAGATACGCAGTATTTT
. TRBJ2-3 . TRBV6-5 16 CASSYSGRGSTDTQYF TGTGCCAGCAGTTACTCGGGGCGGGGTAGCACAGATACGCAGTATTTT
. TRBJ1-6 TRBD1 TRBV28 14 CASSLGQGFSPLHF TGTGCCAGCAGCCTCGGACAGGGGTTTTCACCCCTCCACTTT
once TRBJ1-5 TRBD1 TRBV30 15 CAWSVGTGGNQPQHF TGTGCCTGGAGTGTCGGGACAGGGGGTAATCAGCCCCAGCATTTT
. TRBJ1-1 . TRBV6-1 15 CASSEVGGMNTEAFF TGTGCCAGCAGTGAAGTGGGGGGAATGAACACTGAAGCTTTCTTT
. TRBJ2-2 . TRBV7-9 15 CASSLVGLNTGELFF TGTGCCAGCAGCTTAGTTGGGCTGAACACCGGGGAGCTGTTTTTT
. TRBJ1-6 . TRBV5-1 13 CASSLGGSSPLHF TGCGCCAGCAGCTTAGGAGGGTCCTCACCCCTCCACTTT
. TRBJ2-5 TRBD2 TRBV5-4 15 CASSLSGGREETQYF TGTGCCAGCAGCTTGTCGGGAGGCCGCGAAGAGACCCAGTACTTC
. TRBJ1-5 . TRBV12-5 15 CASLRTDISNQPQHF TGTGCTAGTCTACGGACAGACATTTCGAATCAGCCCCAGCATTTT
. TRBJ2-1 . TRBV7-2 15 CASTPRRASYNEQFF TGTGCCAGCACCCCACGGAGGGCCTCCTACAATGAGCAGTTCTTC
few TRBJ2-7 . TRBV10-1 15 CASSGQTGPWYEQYF TGCGCCAGCTCAGGTCAAACAGGCCCCTGGTACGAGCAGTACTTC
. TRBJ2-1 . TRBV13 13 CASRSSGLDEQFF TGTGCCAGCAGGTCGTCAGGGTTGGATGAGCAGTTCTTC
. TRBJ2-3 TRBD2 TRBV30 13 CALAGETADTQYF TGTGCCTTAGCGGGGGAGACGGCGGATACGCAGTATTTT
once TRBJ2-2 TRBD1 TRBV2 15 CASTGTGTNTGELFF TGTGCCAGCACTGGGACAGGGACGAACACCGGGGAGCTGTTTTTT
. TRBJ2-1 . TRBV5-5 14 CASSLGRGGHEQFF TGTGCCAGCAGCTTGGGGCGGGGTGGACATGAGCAGTTCTTC
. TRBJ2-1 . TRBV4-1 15 CASSQSAYAYNEQFF TGCGCCAGCAGCCAATCCGCGTACGCATACAATGAGCAGTTCTTC
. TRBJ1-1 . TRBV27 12 CASSQGNTEAFF TGTGCCAGCAGTCAGGGGAACACTGAAGCTTTCTTT
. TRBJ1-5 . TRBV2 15 CASSDWGTSNQPQHF TGTGCCAGCAGTGATTGGGGGACTTCTAATCAGCCCCAGCATTTT